Each of the 11 T cell receptor beta chains below was sequenced from the same sample in a study of vaccination effects on CD4 cells after COVID-19. The data were produced by immunoSEQ multiplex PCR, yet TCRdb's version contains in-frame clones alone and is incomplete. The profile shows tens of thousands of clones, 75% to 85% of them singletons. Which antigens these TCRs recognize remains unknown. Before sequencing, viral peptide pools were used by the ViraFEST assay to expand antigen-specific CD4+ T cells. Following 10 days of culture, CD4+ T cells were isolated. The infection with SARS-CoV-2 (confirmed by PCR) occurred in this person between March and December 2020. The starting material was CD4+ T cells from PBMCs cultured with HIV peptides, obtained before COVID-19 vaccination. Subset noted: HIV-1 Nef peptide pool negative control/reference culture. All receptors derive from a human donor who had a prior SARS-CoV-2 infection.

A remark on this clone: A junction end diverges from the germline sequence, so it may reflect a read error. The rearrangement links TRBV7-7 to TRBJ1-1; no clear D gene. Germline lookup yields CDR1 SSHAT and CDR2 FNYEAQ (reference sequence). The CDR3 loop spans 13 amino acids. In DNA, the CDR3 is TGTGCTAGCAGCGCCCAGGTGAACACTGAAGCTTTCTTT. Protein: CASSAQVNTEAFF.

This chain joins TRBV7-3 and TRBJ1-1, with a weak D call TRBD1 (5 bases). Looked up from germline, CDR1 is SGHTA and CDR2 is FQGTGA. The V and J ends lost 5 bases and 11 bases respectively, with 21 bases between them. The length of the CDR3 is 14 residues. The CDR3 region has the DNA TGTGCCAGCAGCCCGAGGAACGGGGGAGGGCGGGCTTTCTTT. It yields the protein CASSPRNGGGRAFF.

The chain carries TRBV6-5 and TRBJ2-7, with 7 bases fitting TRBD1. Germline V gene data show CDR1 as MNHEY and CDR2 as SVGAGI. The CDR3 is 15 amino acids. V was clipped by 5 bases and J by 3 bases; unmatched bases: 10. The CDR3 is CASSPTGPGFYEQYF. The CDR3 coding sequence is TGTGCCAGCAGTCCGACAGGGCCTGGGTTCTACGAGCAGTACTTC.

This sequence joins TRBV5-5 and TRBJ2-2, with no clear D. With 0 bases removed from V and 3 bases from J, the gap between germline ends came to 6 bases. From germline, CDR1 is SGHKS and CDR2 YYEKEE (reference sequence). CDR3 size: 14 residues. This CDR3 reads CASSLVVYTGELFF. The CDR3 DNA sequence: TGTGCCAGCAGCTTGGTGGTCTACACCGGGGAGCTGTTTTTT.

The gene calls are TRBV11-3 and TRBJ2-7; D is undetermined. V was shortened by 0 bases and J by 2 bases, with 17 bases between the two germline ends. The CDR3 is made up of 17 amino acids. Germline CDR1 SGHNT, CDR2 YENEEA. CDR3 region: CASSLDGFRPRTYEQYF. In DNA form, the CDR3 reads TGTGCCAGCAGCTTAGACGGCTTCAGACCTAGAACCTACGAGCAGTACTTC.

This clone was counted between two and nine times. The V and J genes are TRBV30 and TRBJ2-3; D gene uncertain. The CDR3 covers 15 residues. The germline V and J ends were trimmed by 3 bases and 4 bases, with 17 bases remaining between them. Per germline, CDR1 GTSNPN and CDR2 SVGIG (reference sequence). In DNA, the CDR3 is TGTGCCTGGAGCCCCGGGCCTTCCCTCCCAGATACGCAGTATTTT. Translating it yields CAWSPGPSLPDTQYF.

This chain joins TRBV15 and TRBJ2-7; D is possibly TRBD2 (5 bases). From germline, CDR1 is LNHNV and CDR2 YYDKDF (reference sequence). This CDR3 contains 16 residues. V was pared by 0 bases and J by 3 bases, with 15 bases between. In nucleotides, the CDR3 is TGTGCCACCAGCAGAGATGGAGGTCTGGGGAGCTACGAGCAGTACTTC. It is translated as CATSRDGGLGSYEQYF.

This clone was detected only a few times. J is TRBJ2-3 and V is TRBV4-3; no firm D call. The CDR3 runs 14 residues. Per germline, CDR1 LGHNA and CDR2 YSLEER. The ends were cut back, 4 bases at V and 1 base at J, with 9 bases in the middle. The chain's CDR3 is CASSPRGGTDTQYF. As DNA, the CDR3 is TGCGCCAGCAGCCCGCGCGGAGGCACAGATACGCAGTATTTT.

The rearrangement links TRBV25-1 to TRBJ2-5; a possible D gene is TRBD2 (5 bases). The V end was cut by 8 bases, the J end by 6 bases, with 16 bases between. CDR1 is MGHDK and CDR2 is SYGVNS in the germline V gene. The CDR3 consists of 13 residues. The CDR3 is CASGGPGKKTQYF. In DNA form, the CDR3 reads TGTGCCAGCGGTGGTCCGGGGAAAAAGACCCAGTACTTC. The whole variable domain, remainder taken from reference TRBV25-1 and TRBJ2-5, is EADIYQTPRYLVIGTGKKITLECSQTMGHDKMYWYQQDPGMELHLIHYSYGVNSTEKGDLSSESTVSRIRTEHFPLTLESARPSHTSQYLCASGGPGKKTQYFGPGTRLLVL.

The V call is TRBV11-2, the J call TRBJ2-1; 8 positions agree with TRBD2. The J segment lost 2 bases and the V segment lost 1 base, leaving 1 base of the junction unmatched. Germline CDR1 SGHAT, CDR2 FQNNGV. CDR3 length: 15 residues. The CDR3 is CASSLGLATYNEQFF. CDR3 DNA sequence: TGTGCCAGCAGCTTAGGACTAGCGACCTACAATGAGCAGTTCTTC.

The gene calls are TRBV6-2 or TRBV6-3 and TRBJ2-7; D is undetermined. Trimming pared 0 bases from V and 6 bases from J, leaving 15 bases between. The CDR3 consists of 15 residues. Germline CDR1 reads MNHEY; CDR2 reads SVGEGT. CDR3 sequence reads: CASSYSMGSVGEQYF. In DNA form, the CDR3 reads TGTGCCAGCAGTTACTCGATGGGGTCAGTGGGCGAGCAGTACTTC.